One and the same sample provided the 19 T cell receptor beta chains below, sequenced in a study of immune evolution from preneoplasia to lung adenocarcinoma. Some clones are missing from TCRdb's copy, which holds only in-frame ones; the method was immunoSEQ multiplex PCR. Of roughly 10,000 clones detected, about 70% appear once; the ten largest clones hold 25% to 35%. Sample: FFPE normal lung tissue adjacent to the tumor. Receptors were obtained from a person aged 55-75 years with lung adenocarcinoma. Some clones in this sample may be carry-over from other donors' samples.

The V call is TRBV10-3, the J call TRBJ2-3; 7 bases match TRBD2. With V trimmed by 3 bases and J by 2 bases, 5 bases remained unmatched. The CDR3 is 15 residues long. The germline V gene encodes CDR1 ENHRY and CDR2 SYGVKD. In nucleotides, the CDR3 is TGTGCCATCAGTGATCCTAGCGGAGTCACAGATACGCAGTATTTT. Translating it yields CAISDPSGVTDTQYF.

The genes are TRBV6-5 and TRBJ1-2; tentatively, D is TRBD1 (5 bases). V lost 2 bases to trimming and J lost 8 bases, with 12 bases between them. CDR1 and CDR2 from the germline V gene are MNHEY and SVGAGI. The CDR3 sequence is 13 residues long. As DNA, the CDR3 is TGTGCCAGCAGTTACCTCAGCGGGGACGGCTACACCTTC. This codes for CASSYLSGDGYTF.

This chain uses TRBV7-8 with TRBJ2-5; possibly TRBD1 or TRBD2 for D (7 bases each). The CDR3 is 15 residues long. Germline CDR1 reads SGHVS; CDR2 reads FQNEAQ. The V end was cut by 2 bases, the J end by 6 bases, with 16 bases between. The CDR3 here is CASSLRLGRGQTQYF. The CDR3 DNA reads TGTGCCAGCAGCTTAAGGTTGGGGAGGGGGCAGACCCAGTACTTC.

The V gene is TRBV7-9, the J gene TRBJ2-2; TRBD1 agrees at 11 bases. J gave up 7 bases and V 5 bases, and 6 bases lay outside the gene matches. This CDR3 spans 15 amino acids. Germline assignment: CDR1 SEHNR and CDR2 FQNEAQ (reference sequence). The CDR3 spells CASSLGQGAFGELFF. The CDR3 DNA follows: TGTGCCAGCAGCCTAGGACAGGGGGCTTTCGGGGAGCTGTTTTTT.

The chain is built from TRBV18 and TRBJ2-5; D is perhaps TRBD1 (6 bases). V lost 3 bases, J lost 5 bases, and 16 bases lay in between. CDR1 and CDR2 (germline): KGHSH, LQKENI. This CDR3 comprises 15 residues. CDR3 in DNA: TGTGCCAGCTCACCCCCCGACAGGCTTGGGGAGACCCAGTACTTC. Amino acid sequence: CASSPPDRLGETQYF.

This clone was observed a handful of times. DNA of the CDR3: TGTGCCAGCAGCCTAGCGGGACGCTCCTACAATGAGCAGTTCTTC. Translation: CASSLAGRSYNEQFF. The chain carries TRBV2 and TRBJ2-1, with TRBD2 matching over 9 bases. The CDR3 loop spans 15 amino acids. CDR1 and CDR2 (germline): SNHLY, FYNNEI. V was pared by 6 bases and J by 0 bases, with 3 bases of the junction left unmatched.

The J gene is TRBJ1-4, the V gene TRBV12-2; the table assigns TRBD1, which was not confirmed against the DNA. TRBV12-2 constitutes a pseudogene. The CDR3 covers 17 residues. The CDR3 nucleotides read TGTGCAAGTCGCTGGGACAGAGCAATAGGAACTAATGAAAAACTGTTTTTT. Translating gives CASRWDRAIGTNEKLFF.

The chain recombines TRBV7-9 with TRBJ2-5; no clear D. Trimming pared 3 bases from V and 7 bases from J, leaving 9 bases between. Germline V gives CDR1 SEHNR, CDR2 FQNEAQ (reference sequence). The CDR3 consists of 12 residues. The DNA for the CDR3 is TGTGCCAGCAGCTTGACCCCGGCGACCCAGTACTTC. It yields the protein CASSLTPATQYF.

The CDR3 DNA is TGTGCCAGCAGTTACGTGGGCAATGAGCAGTTCTTC. Amino acid sequence: CASSYVGNEQFF. This chain connects TRBV6-6 to TRBJ2-1; D remains unclear. This CDR3 spans 12 amino acids. Trimming stripped 2 bases from V and 6 bases from J, with 5 bases between. Germline V CDR1 and CDR2: MNHNY, SVGAGI (reference sequence).

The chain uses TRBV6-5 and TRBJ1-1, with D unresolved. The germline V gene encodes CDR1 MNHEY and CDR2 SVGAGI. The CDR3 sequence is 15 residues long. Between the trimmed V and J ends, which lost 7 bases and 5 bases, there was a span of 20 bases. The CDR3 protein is CASNIRGIWETEAFF. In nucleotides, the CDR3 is TGTGCCAGCAACATCAGAGGGATTTGGGAAACTGAAGCTTTCTTT.

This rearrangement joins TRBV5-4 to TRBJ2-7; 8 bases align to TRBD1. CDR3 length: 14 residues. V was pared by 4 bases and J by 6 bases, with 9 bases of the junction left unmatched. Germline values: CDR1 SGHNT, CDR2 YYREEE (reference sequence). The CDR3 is CASSPDRASGEQYF. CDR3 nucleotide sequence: TGTGCCAGCAGCCCGGACAGGGCAAGTGGCGAGCAGTACTTC.

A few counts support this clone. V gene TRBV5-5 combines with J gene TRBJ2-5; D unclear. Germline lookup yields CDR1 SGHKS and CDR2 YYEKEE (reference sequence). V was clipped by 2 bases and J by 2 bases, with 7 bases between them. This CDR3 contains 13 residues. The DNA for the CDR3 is TGTGCCAGCAGCTTTCAGAGTCAAGAGACCCAGTACTTC. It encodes CASSFQSQETQYF.

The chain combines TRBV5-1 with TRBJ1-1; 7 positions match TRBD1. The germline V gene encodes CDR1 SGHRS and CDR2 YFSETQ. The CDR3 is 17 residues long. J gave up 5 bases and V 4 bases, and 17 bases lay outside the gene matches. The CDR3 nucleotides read TGCGCCAGCAGCCCCCAACTCTGGGGCAGGGGGGGTACTGAAGCTTTCTTT. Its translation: CASSPQLWGRGGTEAFF.

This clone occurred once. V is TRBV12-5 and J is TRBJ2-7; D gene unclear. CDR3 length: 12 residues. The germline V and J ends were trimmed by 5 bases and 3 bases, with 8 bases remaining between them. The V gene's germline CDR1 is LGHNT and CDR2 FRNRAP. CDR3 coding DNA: TGTGCTAGTGGTCCCACGGTCTACGAGCAGTACTTC. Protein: CASGPTVYEQYF.

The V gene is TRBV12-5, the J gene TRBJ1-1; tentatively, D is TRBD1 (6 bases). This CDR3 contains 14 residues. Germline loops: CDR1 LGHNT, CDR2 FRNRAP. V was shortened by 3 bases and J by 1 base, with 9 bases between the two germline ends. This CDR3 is CASGLGGKNTEAFF. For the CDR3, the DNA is TGTGCTAGTGGTTTAGGGGGGAAGAACACTGAAGCTTTCTTT. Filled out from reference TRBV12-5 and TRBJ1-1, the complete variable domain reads DARVTQTPRHKVTEMGQEVTMRCQPILGHNTVFWYRQTMMQGLELLAYFRNRAPLDDSGMPKDRFSAEMPDATLATLKIQPSEPRDSAVYFCASGLGGKNTEAFFGQGTRLTVV.

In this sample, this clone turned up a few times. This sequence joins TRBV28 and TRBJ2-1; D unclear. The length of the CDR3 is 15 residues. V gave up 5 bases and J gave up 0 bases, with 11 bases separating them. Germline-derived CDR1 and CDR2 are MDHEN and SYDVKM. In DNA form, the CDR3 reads TGTGCCAGCAGTCTTAATGGGATCTCCTACAATGAGCAGTTCTTC. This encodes CASSLNGISYNEQFF.

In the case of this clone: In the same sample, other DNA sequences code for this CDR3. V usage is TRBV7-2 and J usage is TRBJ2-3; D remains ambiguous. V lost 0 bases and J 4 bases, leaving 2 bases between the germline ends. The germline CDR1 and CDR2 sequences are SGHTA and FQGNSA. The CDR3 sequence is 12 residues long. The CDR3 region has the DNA TGTGCCAGCAGCTTAGCGGCAGATACGCAGTATTTT. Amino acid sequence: CASSLAADTQYF.

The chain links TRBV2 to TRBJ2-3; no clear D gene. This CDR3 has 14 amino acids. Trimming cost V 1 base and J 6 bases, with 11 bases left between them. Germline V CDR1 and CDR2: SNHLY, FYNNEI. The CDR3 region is CASSEGRSGDTQYF. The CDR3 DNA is TGTGCCAGCAGTGAAGGGCGTTCCGGGGATACGCAGTATTTT.

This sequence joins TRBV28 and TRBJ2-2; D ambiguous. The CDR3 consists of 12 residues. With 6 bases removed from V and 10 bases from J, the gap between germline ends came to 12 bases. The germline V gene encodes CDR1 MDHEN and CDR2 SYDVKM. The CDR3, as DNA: TGTGCCAGCAGCCCTTCCATTAAGGAGCTGTTTTTT. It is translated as CASSPSIKELFF.